The following is a TCR beta chain sequence with its context. Its antigen is as yet unknown. V was clipped by 5 bases and J by 3 bases; unmatched bases: 15. The CDR3 extends over 19 amino acids. CDR1 and CDR2 (germline): MDHEN, SYDVKM. Sample time point: neoterminal ileum biopsy at postoperative endoscopy, about 6 months after surgery. Here immunoSEQ multiplex PCR was the method, and the copy in TCRdb shows in-frame clones only, minus some. This sample has thousands of clones, with around 70% found just once. This entry is derived from a study of T cell repertoires in ileal Crohn's disease. General study results and limits: Clonality above 26.8% at surgery always came with endoscopic recurrence. Clonal expansions were more frequent in active smokers than non-smokers at surgery.

This clonotype originated in an adult with Crohn's disease. Sequencing input: ileal tissue. The chain joins TRBV28 to TRBJ2-7; TRBD2 matches at 14 bases. The CDR3 sequence: CASSPHPGTSGSLFYEQYF. The CDR3, as DNA: TGTGCCAGCAGTCCTCACCCCGGGACTAGCGGGAGCCTCTTCTACGAGCAGTACTTC.